A single sample gave rise to the 14 T cell receptor beta chains below, sequenced in a study of blood T cells in healthy people across ages. The second PCR ran about 6 to 12 cycles with a sample-barcoded 5' primer and J-beta primers. In TCRdb, the 5' RACE reads were re-called with MiXCR into one record per CDR3 protein. The sample comprises approximately 780,000 distinct CDR3 sequences, around a quarter of which are singletons, and 3% rests with the top ten. The sample was also linked to a second study, of T cells of mothers and their children.

The sequenced material came from blood. The receptors come from a boy younger than 18 in good health.

V gene TRBV3-1 combines with J gene TRBJ1-2; TRBD1 matches 8 bases. The trim removed 4 bases at V and 4 bases at J, leaving 11 bases unmatched. The CDR3 contains 16 residues. Germline V CDR1 and CDR2: LGHDT, YNNKEL (reference sequence). CDR3 residues: CASSPGQAADSYGYTF. CDR3 sequence (DNA): TGTGCCAGCAGCCCGGGACAGGCAGCTGACTCCTATGGCTACACCTTC.

The chain employs TRBV10-3 and TRBJ2-1, with 11 bases matching TRBD1. The V gene's germline CDR1 is ENHRY and CDR2 SYGVKD. The ends lost 11 bases at V and 8 bases at J; junction bases unmatched: 5. CDR3 length: 12 residues. CDR3 coding DNA: TGTGCCCTCTCGGACAGGGGGCATGAGCAGTTCTTC. Protein: CALSDRGHEQFF.

CDR3: CASSYSTGPYNEQFF. CDR3 in DNA: TGTGCCAGCAGTTACTCTACAGGGCCCTACAATGAGCAGTTCTTC. The chain couples TRBV6-6 to TRBJ2-5; D is possibly TRBD1 (6 bases). The J call may be wrong; the DNA end is better matched by TRBJ2-1. The CDR3 consists of 15 residues. Germline values: CDR1 MNHNY, CDR2 SVGAGI (reference sequence).

This chain uses TRBV12-3 or TRBV12-4 with TRBJ1-6; TRBD1 might be the D (5 bases). This CDR3 region has 14 residues. V lost 1 base and J 12 bases, leaving 13 bases between the germline ends. CDR3 residues: CASSLGIGGRPLHF. The CDR3 nucleotides are TGTGCCAGCAGTTTAGGGATCGGGGGTCGACCCCTCCACTTT.

The rearrangement links TRBV20-1 to TRBJ2-4; D uncertain. Trimming shortened V by 0 bases and J by 0 bases, and 6 bases separated the two germline ends. Germline V gene sequence: CDR1 DFQATT, CDR2 SNEGSKA (reference sequence). The CDR3 consists of 14 residues. CDR3 in amino acids: CSARDELAKNIQYF. The CDR3 nucleotides are TGCAGTGCTAGAGACGAGCTAGCCAAAAACATTCAGTACTTC.

In this sample, this clonotype turned up a few times. The gene calls are TRBV14 and TRBJ1-4; D call uncertain. V was clipped by 5 bases and J by 8 bases, with 12 bases between them. The V gene's germline CDR1 is SGHDN and CDR2 FVKESK. The CDR3 spans 13 residues. CDR3 sequence reads: CASSSWFGEKLFF. The CDR3 coding sequence is TGTGCCAGCAGCAGTTGGTTCGGGGAAAAACTGTTTTTT.

The chain carries TRBV5-5 and TRBJ2-6, with TRBD1 as a possible D gene (5 bases). V was clipped by 4 bases and J by 4 bases, with 15 bases between them. This CDR3 is 16 amino acids long. Germline-derived CDR1 and CDR2 are SGHKS and YYEKEE (reference sequence). The DNA of the CDR3 is TGTGCCAGCAGCATCCGGAAGGGGAACGGGGCCAACGTCCTGACTTTC. It encodes CASSIRKGNGANVLTF.

The V and J genes are TRBV2 and TRBJ2-7; 10 bases line up with TRBD1. CDR1 is SNHLY and CDR2 is FYNNEI in the germline V gene. This CDR3 is 15 amino acids long. The ends lost 3 bases at V and 1 base at J; junction bases unmatched: 3. The CDR3 loop reads CASSDDRGLSYEQYF. The CDR3 nucleotides read TGTGCCAGCAGTGATGACAGGGGGCTTTCCTACGAGCAGTACTTC.

This clonotype was detected a few times. The V call is TRBV29-1, the J call TRBJ2-1; D remains ambiguous. V lost 5 bases and J 3 bases, leaving 8 bases between the germline ends. This CDR3 is built from 12 residues. Per the germline V gene, CDR1 is SQVTM and CDR2 is ANQGSEA. Here the CDR3 reads CSVPGNYNEQFF. DNA for the CDR3: TGCAGCGTTCCCGGTAACTACAATGAGCAGTTCTTC.

The V call is TRBV3-1, the J call TRBJ1-1; D is ambiguous. V was clipped by 4 bases and J by 5 bases, with 14 bases between them. CDR3 length: 14 residues. In germline, CDR1 is LGHDT, CDR2 YNNKEL (reference sequence). The CDR3 DNA is TGTGCCAGCAGCCCCATGGGTCAGGATACTGAAGCTTTCTTT. It encodes CASSPMGQDTEAFF.

In the case of this clonotype: As the CDR3 is not closed by the conserved phenylalanine or tryptophan, this likely results from a read error. The rearrangement joins TRBV5-1 to TRBJ2-7, with 9 nucleotides matching TRBD1. The V and J ends lost 5 bases and 1 base, in that order; junction bases with no gene match: 7. CDR3 size: 15 residues. The germline gives CDR1 SGHRS, CDR2 YFSETQ. This CDR3 is CASRPPGTGSYEQYL. Written as DNA, the CDR3 is TGCGCCAGCAGGCCCCCAGGGACAGGGTCCTACGAGCAGTACCTC.

This clonotype showed up just a few times. The chain employs TRBV7-8 and TRBJ1-4, with 7 bases identical to TRBD1. The CDR3 contains 18 residues. V trimming: 1 base; J trimming: 1 base; junction bases outside the gene matches: 9. The germline V gene encodes CDR1 SGHVS and CDR2 FQNEAQ. The CDR3 coding sequence is TGTGCCAGCAGCTTAGTAAGGGGGCGCTTGAGAACTAATGAAAAACTGTTTTTT. This encodes CASSLVRGRLRTNEKLFF.

This chain joins TRBV5-1 and TRBJ2-1; TRBD2 is a possible D gene (6 bases). The length of the CDR3 is 16 residues. Trimming removed 0 bases from V and 0 bases from J, with 10 bases in between. In germline, CDR1 is SGHRS, CDR2 YFSETQ. CDR3 sequence reads: CASSLGVGSSYNEQFF. The CDR3 DNA reads TGCGCCAGCAGCTTGGGTGTCGGGAGCTCCTACAATGAGCAGTTCTTC.

Ten or more counts support this clonotype. The V gene is TRBV6-5, the J gene TRBJ1-2; weak D call: TRBD1 (6 bases). Germline V CDR1 and CDR2: MNHEY, SVGAGI. V lost 5 bases, J lost 7 bases, and 17 bases lay in between. This CDR3 region has 14 residues. The CDR3 DNA is TGTGCCAGCAGTCCCTGGCAGGGGAAGGTTGGCTACACCTTC. It is translated as CASSPWQGKVGYTF.